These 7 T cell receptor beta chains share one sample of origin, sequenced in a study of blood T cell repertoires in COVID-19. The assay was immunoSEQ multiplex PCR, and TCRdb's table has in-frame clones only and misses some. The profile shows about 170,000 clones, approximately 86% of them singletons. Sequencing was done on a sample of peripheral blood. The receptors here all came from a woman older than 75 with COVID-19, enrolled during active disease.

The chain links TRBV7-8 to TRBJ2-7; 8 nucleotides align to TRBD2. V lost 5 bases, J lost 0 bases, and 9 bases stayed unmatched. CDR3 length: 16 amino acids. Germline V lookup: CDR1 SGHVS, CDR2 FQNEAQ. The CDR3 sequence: CASSPSASGFSYEQYF. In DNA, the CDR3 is TGTGCCAGCAGCCCGTCGGCTAGCGGGTTCTCCTACGAGCAGTACTTC. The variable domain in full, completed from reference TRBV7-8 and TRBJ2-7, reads GAGVSQSPRYKVAKRGQDVALRCDPISGHVSLFWYQQALGQGPEFLTYFQNEAQLDKSGLPSDRFFAERPEGSVSTLKIQRTQQEDSAVYLCASSPSASGFSYEQYFGPGTRLTVT.

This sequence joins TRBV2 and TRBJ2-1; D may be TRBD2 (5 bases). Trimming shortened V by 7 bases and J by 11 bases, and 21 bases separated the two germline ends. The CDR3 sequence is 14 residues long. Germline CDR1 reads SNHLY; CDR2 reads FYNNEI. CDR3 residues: CASTPGGGQGKQFF. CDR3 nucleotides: TGTGCCAGCACCCCCGGAGGAGGTCAAGGGAAGCAGTTCTTC.

The CDR3 here is CATWGDRNQPQHF. The CDR3, as DNA: TGTGCCACCTGGGGGGATCGCAATCAGCCCCAGCATTTT. V and J are TRBV19 and TRBJ1-5, with a tentative D call TRBD1 (5 bases). Germline CDR1 and CDR2: LNHDA and SQIVND (reference sequence). This CDR3 region has 13 residues. Trimming left V 10 bases short and J 2 bases short, with 12 bases between.

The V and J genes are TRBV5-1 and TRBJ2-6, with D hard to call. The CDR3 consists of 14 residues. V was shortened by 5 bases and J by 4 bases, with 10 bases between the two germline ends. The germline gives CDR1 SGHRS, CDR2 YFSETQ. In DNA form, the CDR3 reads TGCGCCAGCAGTTCGACTGCCGGGGCCAACGTCCTGACTTTC. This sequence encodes CASSSTAGANVLTF. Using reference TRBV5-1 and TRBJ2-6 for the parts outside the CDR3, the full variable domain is KAGVTQTPRYLIKTRGQQVTLSCSPISGHRSVSWYQQTPGQGLQFLFEYFSETQRNKGNFPGRFSGRQFSNSRSEMNVSTLELGDSALYLCASSSTAGANVLTFGAGSRLTVL.

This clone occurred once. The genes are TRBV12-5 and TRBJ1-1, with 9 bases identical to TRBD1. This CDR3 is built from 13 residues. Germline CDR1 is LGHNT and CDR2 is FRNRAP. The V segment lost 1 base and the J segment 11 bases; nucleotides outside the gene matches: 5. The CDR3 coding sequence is TGTGCTAGTGGTTTGGGGGACAGGGCCCGGGCTTTCTTT. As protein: CASGLGDRARAFF.

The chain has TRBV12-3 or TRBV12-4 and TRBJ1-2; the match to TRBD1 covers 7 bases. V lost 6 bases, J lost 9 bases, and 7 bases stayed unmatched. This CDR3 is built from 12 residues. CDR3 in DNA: TGTGCCAGCAGACCACAGGGGATGAGCTACACCTTC. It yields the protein CASRPQGMSYTF.

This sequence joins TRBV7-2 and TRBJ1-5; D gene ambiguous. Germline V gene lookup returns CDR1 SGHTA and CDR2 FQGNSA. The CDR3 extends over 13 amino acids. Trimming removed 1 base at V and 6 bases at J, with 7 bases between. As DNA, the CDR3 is TGTGCCAGCAGCTTAGGAGTGCGTCAGCCCCAGCATTTT. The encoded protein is CASSLGVRQPQHF.